Sequencing of this T cell receptor beta chain was carried out in a study of cytomegalovirus exposure and HLA in healthy donors. Study details: Most genotyped donors, roughly 80% of some 400, had Caucasian-associated genetic ancestry.

The CDR3 has 15 amino acids. Germline lookup yields CDR1 SNHLY and CDR2 FYNNEI. V was pared by 1 base and J by 9 bases, with 13 bases between. 60 Vbeta and 13 Jbeta primers were used in PCR. Sequencing used immunoSEQ multiplex PCR; TCRdb keeps in-frame clones, though not all of them. The data show some 180,000 clones, around three quarters seen once. To note about this clone: Its antigen is currently unknown.

Notes on the study in general: A reported reduction in N-insertions relative to the 666-donor mean was seen in an Asian-associated ancestry cluster in a later analysis. Across HLA loci, a later analysis found differing TCR association rates, with DRB1 most and HLA-C fewest. Reportedly, HLA-A and HLA-B alleles of most subjects were accurately predicted from TCR beta.

Sequenced: PBMCs. This clonotype was obtained from a woman aged 30 to 39 in good health and CMV-seropositive. The chain joins TRBV2 to TRBJ1-6; D possibly corresponds to TRBD1 (6 bases). In nucleotides, the CDR3 is TGTGCCAGCAGTGAAGAACAGGGAGATACTTCACCCCTCCACTTT. Residues: CASSEEQGDTSPLHF.